Listed here are 20 T cell receptor beta chains from one sample, sequenced in a study of blood T cell repertoires in COVID-19. Sequenced by immunoSEQ multiplex PCR; TCRdb stores in-frame clones only, minus some. In the table there are tens of thousands of clones, 80% to 95% of which are singletons. Material: peripheral blood. The receptors stem from a young man with COVID-19, enrolled during active disease.

The chain links TRBV4-3 to TRBJ2-7; the D gene is possibly TRBD2 (6 bases). V was clipped by 5 bases and J by 1 base, with 15 bases between them. Germline V lookup: CDR1 LGHNA, CDR2 YSLEER. The CDR3 has 15 residues. The CDR3 here is CASSAGLLQSYEQYF. CDR3 nucleotide sequence: TGCGCCAGCAGCGCGGGACTCCTTCAATCCTACGAGCAGTACTTC.

The rearrangement joins TRBV12-3 or TRBV12-4 to TRBJ2-7; 7 positions agree with TRBD2. J gave up 2 bases and V 3 bases, and 1 base lay outside the gene matches. The CDR3 totals 13 residues. The CDR3 region has the DNA TGTGCCAGCAGTTTCGGACTAGCCTACGAGCAGTACTTC. This encodes CASSFGLAYEQYF.

This clone was seen a single time. This chain links TRBV6-1 with TRBJ1-6; possibly TRBD1 for D (5 bases). The germline CDR1 and CDR2 sequences are MNHNS and SASEGT. Trimming removed 1 base from V and 7 bases from J, with 11 bases in between. This CDR3 is built from 15 residues. CDR3 residues: CASSEVHRLNSPLHF. In DNA, the CDR3 is TGTGCCAGCAGTGAAGTCCACAGGTTAAATTCACCCCTCCACTTT.

The gene calls are TRBV27 and TRBJ2-7; TRBD2 matches at 7 bases. The CDR3 contains 14 residues. Germline CDR1 reads MNHEY; CDR2 reads SMNVEV (reference sequence). V lost 3 bases and J lost 6; bases outside the gene matches: 8. CDR3 nucleotides: TGTGCCAGCAGTTTGGGGGGGAGGGCCGCCGAGCAGTACTTC. It encodes CASSLGGRAAEQYF.

On this clone: An end of the junction does not agree with germline; a read error may underlie this. The V call is TRBV5-8, the J call TRBJ1-4, with 9 bases identical to TRBD1. CDR3 length: 14 amino acids. CDR1 is SGHTS and CDR2 is YDEGEE in the germline V gene. In DNA form, the CDR3 reads TGTGCCAGCAGCCACCGGGACAGGGCGGGAAAACTGCTTTTT. As protein: CASSHRDRAGKLLF.

This clone was seen only once. The J gene is TRBJ2-7, the V gene TRBV13; no definite D call. This CDR3 has 12 residues. Trimming stripped 3 bases from V and 0 bases from J, with 3 bases between. CDR1 PRHDT and CDR2 FYEKMQ come from the germline V gene (reference sequence). DNA for the CDR3: TGTGCCAGCAGCTTCCACTCCTACGAGCAGTACTTC. It encodes CASSFHSYEQYF.

This chain uses TRBV24-1 with TRBJ2-7; D perhaps matches TRBD2 (6 bases). The length of the CDR3 is 14 residues. V was cut by 4 bases and J by 0 bases, with 9 bases left in between. The germline V gene has CDR1 KGHDR and CDR2 SFDVKD. DNA of the CDR3: TGTGCCACCAGTGACGGAGGGAGCTCCTACGAGCAGTACTTC. Translated, it gives CATSDGGSSYEQYF.

The chain recombines TRBV9 with TRBJ2-1; 8 bases fit TRBD2. The V gene's germline CDR1 is SGDLS and CDR2 YYNGEE. The CDR3 has 13 amino acids. Germline trimming cut 1 base from V and 8 bases from J; bases unmatched to any gene: 2. The CDR3 here is CASSVSSGYEQFF. CDR3 bases: TGTGCCAGCAGCGTATCTAGCGGGTATGAGCAGTTCTTC.

This clone was seen a single time. CDR3 nucleotide sequence: TGCGCCAGCAGCCAAGATAGTTATCACAGGAACACTGAAGCTTTCTTT. Translating it yields CASSQDSYHRNTEAFF. This chain connects TRBV4-1 to TRBJ1-1; D gene ambiguous. Germline CDR1 reads MGHRA; CDR2 reads YSYEKL. V lost 0 bases to trimming and J lost 1 base, with 12 bases between them. The CDR3 spans 16 residues.

In DNA, the CDR3 is TGTGCCAGCGGCACACAGGGATACTATGGCTACACCTTC. Its protein is CASGTQGYYGYTF. The chain carries TRBV28 and TRBJ1-2, with a possible D match to TRBD1 (6 bases). The CDR3 totals 13 residues. V lost 8 bases, J lost 3 bases, and 13 bases lay in between. From germline, CDR1 is MDHEN and CDR2 SYDVKM.

This sequence joins TRBV21-1 and TRBJ2-7; the table assigns TRBD2, which was not confirmed against the DNA. TRBV21-1 is a pseudogene locus. CDR3 length: 18 residues. The CDR3 here is CASSSTRWLAGHPYEQYF. As DNA, the CDR3 is TGTGCCAGCAGCTCCACCCGGTGGCTAGCGGGACACCCCTACGAGCAGTACTTC.

This chain connects TRBV15 to TRBJ2-7; TRBD2 might be the D (7 bases). The ends were cut back, 0 bases at V and 5 bases at J, with 17 bases in the middle. Per the germline V gene, CDR1 is LNHNV and CDR2 is YYDKDF (reference sequence). The CDR3 contains 16 residues. Here the CDR3 DNA reads TGTGCCACCAGCAGAGACAGGGGAGGGGTTTGGAACGAGCAGTACTTC. Encoded protein: CATSRDRGGVWNEQYF.

This chain links TRBV2 with TRBJ2-5, with D possibly being TRBD1 (5 bases). V was clipped by 5 bases and J by 1 base, with 23 bases between them. Germline-derived CDR1 and CDR2 are SNHLY and FYNNEI. This CDR3 region has 18 residues. The CDR3 spells CASSHTVGRYLFQETQYF. The CDR3 DNA sequence: TGTGCCAGCAGTCACACCGTGGGGCGCTACCTTTTCCAAGAGACCCAGTACTTC.

The chain employs TRBV4-1 and TRBJ2-7, with 9 bases aligning to TRBD2. The length of the CDR3 is 17 residues. Germline CDR1 is MGHRA and CDR2 is YSYEKL. V was pared by 1 base and J by 6 bases, with 13 bases of the junction left unmatched. The CDR3 DNA sequence: TGCGCCAGCAGCCAAGGGGACAGAGGACTAGCGTCAGGCGAGCAGTACTTC. It codes for CASSQGDRGLASGEQYF.

The chain carries TRBV29-1 and TRBJ1-2; a weak D match, TRBD1 (6 bases). Germline V gene sequence: CDR1 SQVTM, CDR2 ANQGSEA. The CDR3 has 13 residues. With 3 bases removed from V and 3 bases from J, the gap between germline ends came to 11 bases. The CDR3 region is CSVDLGADYGYTF. The CDR3 nucleotides are TGCAGCGTTGATTTGGGGGCAGACTATGGCTACACCTTC.

This chain uses TRBV19 with TRBJ1-2, with TRBD1 identical over 7 bases. Per germline, CDR1 LNHDA and CDR2 SQIVND (reference sequence). The J segment lost 2 bases and the V segment lost 5 bases, leaving 11 bases of the junction unmatched. CDR3 size: 16 residues. CDR3 sequence reads: CASSPRRGQRNYGYTF. The CDR3 DNA reads as TGTGCCAGTAGTCCCCGTCGGGGACAGAGGAACTATGGCTACACCTTC.

The gene calls are TRBV28 and TRBJ2-1; the D is unclear. Trimming took off 5 bases at V and 0 bases at J, with 11 bases between the two ends. Per germline, CDR1 MDHEN and CDR2 SYDVKM. CDR3 length: 15 amino acids. The CDR3 region has the DNA TGTGCCAGCAGTAAGACTCAGTACTCCTACAATGAGCAGTTCTTC. Its protein product is CASSKTQYSYNEQFF.

There are a few counts of this clone. CDR3: CASSLSTGQGYGYTF. The CDR3 DNA reads TGCGCCAGCAGCTTGTCTACGGGTCAGGGCTATGGCTACACCTTC. The rearrangement joins TRBV5-1 to TRBJ1-2, with D possibly TRBD1 on 5 matching bases. CDR1 is SGHRS, CDR2 YFSETQ, per germline. V gave up 1 base and J gave up 4 bases, with 14 bases separating them. The CDR3 is made up of 15 amino acids.

The gene calls are TRBV19 and TRBJ1-2, with TRBD1 identical over 8 bases. This CDR3 region has 14 residues. Germline V CDR1 and CDR2: LNHDA, SQIVND (reference sequence). J gave up 7 bases and V 8 bases, and 12 bases lay outside the gene matches. The CDR3 region has the DNA TGTGCCAGTGTACCCGGGACAGGTTCTGGTGGCTACACCTTC. It specifies CASVPGTGSGGYTF.

The rearrangement links TRBV13 to TRBJ2-7; D is unclear. Looked up from germline, CDR1 is PRHDT and CDR2 is FYEKMQ (reference sequence). CDR3 length equals 16 residues. Trimming pared 5 bases from V and 0 bases from J, leaving 17 bases between. The CDR3 sequence: CASSPSRVYRSYEQYF. The CDR3 DNA follows: TGTGCCAGCAGCCCTAGTCGGGTATACCGCTCCTACGAGCAGTACTTC.